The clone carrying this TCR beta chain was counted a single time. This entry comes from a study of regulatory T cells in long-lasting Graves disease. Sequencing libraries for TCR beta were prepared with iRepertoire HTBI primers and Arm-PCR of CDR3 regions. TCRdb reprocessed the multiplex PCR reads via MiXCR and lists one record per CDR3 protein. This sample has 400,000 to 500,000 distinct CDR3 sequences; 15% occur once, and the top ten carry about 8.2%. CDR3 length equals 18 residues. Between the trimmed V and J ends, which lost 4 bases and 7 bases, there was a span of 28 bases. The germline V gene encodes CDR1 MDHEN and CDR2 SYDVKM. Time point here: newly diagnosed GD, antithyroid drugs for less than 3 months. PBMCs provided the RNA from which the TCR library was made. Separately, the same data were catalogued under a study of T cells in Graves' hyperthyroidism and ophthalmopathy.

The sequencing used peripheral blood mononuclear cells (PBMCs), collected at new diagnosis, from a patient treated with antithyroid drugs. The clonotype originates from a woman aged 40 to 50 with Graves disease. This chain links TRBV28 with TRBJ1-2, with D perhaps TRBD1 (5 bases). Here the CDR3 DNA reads TGTGCCAGCAGTTCGACACAGGATTGGCAATTCTACACCTCTGGCTACACCTTC. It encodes CASSSTQDWQFYTSGYTF.